This is a list of T cell receptor beta chains from one sample in a study of OX40 agonist ivuxolimab in advanced cancers. This table comes from immunoSEQ multiplex PCR, and its TCRdb copy is limited to in-frame clones, with some not included. Of 60,000 to 65,000 clones listed, roughly nine tenths are singletons. Specimen: CD4+ or CD8+ T cells sorted from blood, collected in a trial of the OX40 agonist ivuxolimab. The receptors here all came from an adult with an advanced solid tumor such as melanoma, head and neck, liver or kidney cancer. CDR3s include the opening cysteine and the closing phenylalanine or tryptophan. D genes are given only for firm matches. A clone size is listed for some rows: how often the clone was seen (once, few, many), or a class if it is expanded.

-	-	TRBV7-8	TRBJ1-6	CASSSGTPSVYNSPLHF	TGTGCCAGCAGCTCCGGGACCCCCAGCGTCTATAATTCACCCCTCCACTTT
-	-	TRBV29-1	TRBJ1-1	CSEAKDTEAFF	TGCAGCGAAGCCAAGGACACTGAAGCTTTCTTT
-	-	TRBV6-6	TRBJ1-1	CASSRTAYDTEAFF	TGTGCCAGCAGTCGGACTGCTTACGACACTGAAGCTTTCTTT
-	-	TRBV27	TRBJ2-1	CASSSQGGEQFF	TGTGCCAGCAGTTCGCAGGGGGGTGAGCAGTTCTTC
-	-	TRBV2	TRBJ2-4	CASSVQSNNPLAKNIQYF	TGTGCCAGCAGTGTCCAGAGTAACAACCCCTTAGCCAAAAACATTCAGTACTTC
TRBD2	-	TRBV19	TRBJ2-5	CASTPSGGQETQYF	TGTGCCAGTACCCCTAGCGGGGGCCAAGAGACCCAGTACTTC
TRBD1	-	TRBV15	TRBJ2-5	CATNSWGTGQETQYF	TGTGCCACCAACAGTTGGGGGACAGGGCAAGAGACCCAGTACTTC
TRBD2	-	TRBV13	TRBJ2-1	CASSPTSGGSYNEQFF	TGTGCCAGCAGCCCCACTAGCGGGGGGTCCTACAATGAGCAGTTCTTC
-	-	TRBV7-9	TRBJ2-3	CASSLAQGSTDTQYF	TGTGCCAGCAGCTTAGCGCAGGGTTCCACAGATACGCAGTATTTT
-	-	TRBV19	TRBJ2-7	CASSSLPTSYEQYF	TGTGCCAGTAGTTCGTTACCGACCTCCTACGAGCAGTACTTC
-	-	TRBV29-1	TRBJ2-7	CSTSGLSTYEQYF	TGCAGCACGTCCGGACTATCTACCTACGAGCAGTACTTC
TRBD1	few	TRBV27	TRBJ2-2	CASRTGTGVTGELFF	TGTGCCAGCCGAACCGGGACAGGGGTTACCGGGGAGCTGTTTTTT
TRBD1	-	TRBV18	TRBJ1-4	CASSPPGQGREKLFF	TGTGCCAGCTCACCACCGGGACAGGGGCGCGAAAAACTGTTTTTT
TRBD1	-	TRBV4-2	TRBJ1-5	CASSPTGDGQPQHF	TGTGCCAGCAGCCCGACAGGGGATGGGCAGCCCCAGCATTTT
-	few	TRBV19	TRBJ1-2	CASSSSTLSGYGYTF	TGTGCCAGTAGTTCCTCGACACTATCGGGCTATGGCTACACCTTC
-	-	TRBV14	TRBJ2-5	CASSQDYGSGQETQYF	TGTGCCAGCAGCCAAGACTACGGGAGCGGACAAGAGACCCAGTACTTC
TRBD2	-	TRBV19	TRBJ2-1	CASSGSSGIYNEQFF	TGTGCCAGTAGTGGCTCTAGCGGCATCTACAATGAGCAGTTCTTC
-	-	TRBV9	TRBJ2-1	CASSVAGSYNEQFF	TGTGCCAGCAGCGTAGCTGGTTCCTACAATGAGCAGTTCTTC
TRBD1	-	TRBV4-1	TRBJ2-7	CASSQGQGTTYEQYF	TGCGCCAGCAGCCAGGGACAGGGGACGACCTACGAGCAGTACTTC
TRBD2	-	TRBV5-1	TRBJ2-3	CASSLEASGRVQYF	TGCGCCAGCAGCTTGGAGGCTAGCGGGAGGGTGCAGTATTTT
-	once	TRBV19	TRBJ1-1	CASSFQPMNTEAFF	TGTGCCAGTAGTTTCCAGCCGATGAACACTGAAGCTTTCTTT
TRBD1	-	TRBV2	TRBJ1-4	CASSQGRTGRATNEKLFF	TGTGCCAGCAGCCAGGGCCGGACAGGTCGCGCGACTAATGAAAAACTGTTTTTT
-	-	TRBV30	TRBJ1-4	CAWNWAATNEKLFF	TGTGCCTGGAACTGGGCTGCAACTAATGAAAAACTGTTTTTT
-	-	TRBV27	TRBJ2-1	CASSESYNEQFF	TGTGCCAGCAGTGAATCCTACAATGAGCAGTTCTTC
TRBD1	-	TRBV13	TRBJ2-5	CASSPRQGTRETQYF	TGTGCCAGCAGCCCTAGACAGGGTACCAGAGAGACCCAGTACTTC
TRBD2	-	TRBV13	TRBJ2-1	CASSVNPGGLAYNEQFF	TGTGCCAGCAGCGTAAACCCGGGGGGACTAGCCTACAATGAGCAGTTCTTC
TRBD1	-	TRBV29-1	TRBJ2-4	CSVPGQTTNIQYF	TGCAGCGTTCCGGGACAGACAACAAACATTCAGTACTTC
-	-	TRBV27	TRBJ1-1	CASSLGRNTEAFF	TGTGCCAGCAGTTTAGGGCGTAACACTGAAGCTTTCTTT
-	once	TRBV5-8	TRBJ1-5	CASSLARLGDQPQHF	TGTGCCAGCAGCTTGGCCCGACTCGGCGATCAGCCCCAGCATTTT
-	-	TRBV5-4	TRBJ1-4	CASSRWGVEKLFF	TGTGCCAGCAGCCGCTGGGGGGTGGAAAAACTGTTTTTT
TRBD1	-	TRBV15	TRBJ2-7	CATSGLGTGVPYEQYF	TGTGCCACCAGCGGACTCGGGACAGGGGTACCCTACGAGCAGTACTTC
-	-	TRBV27	TRBJ2-2	CASSLERNTGELFF	TGTGCCAGCAGTTTAGAAAGGAACACCGGGGAGCTGTTTTTT
-	-	TRBV4-2	TRBJ2-2	CASSQAPGTGTGELFF	TGTGCCAGCAGCCAAGCCCCCGGGACGGGTACCGGGGAGCTGTTTTTT
-	-	TRBV7-9	TRBJ2-7	CASSVPTHAGTLDYYEQYF	TGTGCCAGCAGCGTACCGACTCACGCCGGGACACTGGATTACTACGAGCAGTACTTC
TRBD1	-	TRBV7-9	TRBJ2-7	CASSLAQGVTYEQYF	TGTGCCAGCAGCTTAGCACAGGGGGTCACCTACGAGCAGTACTTC
-	-	TRBV28	TRBJ1-2	CATGDRPYGYTF	TGTGCCACCGGGGATCGACCATATGGCTACACCTTC
-	-	TRBV21-1	TRBJ2-1	CASSKCAVSGRVPQEQFF	TGTGCCAGCAGCAAATGCGCTGTTAGCGGGAGGGTACCCCAGGAGCAGTTCTTC
TRBD1	-	TRBV4-1	TRBJ1-4	CASSQEQGLVHEKLFF	TGCGCCAGCAGCCAGGAACAGGGGTTGGTACATGAAAAACTGTTTTTT
-	-	TRBV15	TRBJ1-1	CATSRARGRVPEAFF	TGTGCCACCAGCAGAGCCCGGGGCCGGGTACCTGAAGCTTTCTTT
-	once	TRBV27	TRBJ2-3	CASRLGDTQYF	TGTGCCAGCAGACTCGGAGATACGCAGTATTTT
-	-	TRBV6-6	TRBJ2-7	CASSYSRGEQYF	TGTGCCAGCAGTTACTCAAGGGGCGAGCAGTACTTC
TRBD1	once	TRBV29-1	TRBJ1-6	CSVAGTGPSPLHF	TGCAGCGTCGCCGGGACAGGGCCTTCACCCCTCCACTTT
-	-	TRBV5-4	TRBJ2-7	CASSPNAGQGLKEQYF	TGTGCCAGCAGCCCCAACGCAGGCCAGGGGCTTAAAGAGCAGTACTTC